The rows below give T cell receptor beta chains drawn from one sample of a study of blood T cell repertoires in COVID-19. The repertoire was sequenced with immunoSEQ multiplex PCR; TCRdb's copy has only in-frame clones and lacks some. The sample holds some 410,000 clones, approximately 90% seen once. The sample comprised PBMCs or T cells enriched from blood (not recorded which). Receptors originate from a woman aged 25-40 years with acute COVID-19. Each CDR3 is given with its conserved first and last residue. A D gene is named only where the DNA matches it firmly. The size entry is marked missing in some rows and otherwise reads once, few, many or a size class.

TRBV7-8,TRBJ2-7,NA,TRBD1,TGTGCCAGCAGCTTACCGAACAGGGGACCCTACGAGCAGTACTTC,CASSLPNRGPYEQYF
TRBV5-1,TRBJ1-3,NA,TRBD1,TGCGCCAGCAGCCCCGAACCGGGACAGAGAAACACCATATATTTT,CASSPEPGQRNTIYF
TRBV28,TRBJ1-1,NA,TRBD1,TGTGCCAGCAGTTTGGGGACAGGATTGATCGACACTGAAGCTTTCTTT,CASSLGTGLIDTEAFF
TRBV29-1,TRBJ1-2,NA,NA,TGCAGCGGCCGACAGAGGTTCGACGATGGCTACACCTTC,CSGRQRFDDGYTF
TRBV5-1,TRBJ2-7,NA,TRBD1,TGCGCCAGCAGCCTTCAACAGGGGTCCTACGAGCAGTACTTC,CASSLQQGSYEQYF
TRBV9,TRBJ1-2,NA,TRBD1,TGTGCCAGCAGTCCCCAGGGGGCGAACTATGGCTACACCTTC,CASSPQGANYGYTF
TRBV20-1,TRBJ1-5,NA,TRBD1,TGCAGTGCTAGTGTATCCGGGACAGGGGCCCAGCATTTT,CSASVSGTGAQHF
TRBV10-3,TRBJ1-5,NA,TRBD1,TGTGCCATCAGTGAACCGGGACAGGGCAATCAGCCCCAGCATTTT,CAISEPGQGNQPQHF
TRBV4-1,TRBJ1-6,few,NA,TGCGCCAGCAGCCAAGAAGGACAGAGCTCCTATAATTCACCCCTCCACTTT,CASSQEGQSSYNSPLHF
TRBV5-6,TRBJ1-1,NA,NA,TGTGCCAGCAGAGGCCTCCACGGGGAGAACACTGAAGCTTTCTTT,CASRGLHGENTEAFF
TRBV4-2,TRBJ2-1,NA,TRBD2,TGTGCCAGCAGCCAAGATCTAGCGGGGGGTCTTCGGTATGAGCAGTTCTTC,CASSQDLAGGLRYEQFF
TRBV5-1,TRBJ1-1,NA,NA,TGCGCCAGCAGCTTGGGGGACGACAGGACTGAAGCTTTCTTT,CASSLGDDRTEAFF
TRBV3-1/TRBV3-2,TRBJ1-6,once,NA,TGTGCCAGCAGCCAAGAGGGACTGATAAATTCACCCCTCCACTTT,CASSQEGLINSPLHF
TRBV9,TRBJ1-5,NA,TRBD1,TGTGCCAGCAGCGTAGGGGACAGGGGGCCTCAGCCCCAGCATTTT,CASSVGDRGPQPQHF
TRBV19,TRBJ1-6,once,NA,TGTGCCAGTAGTAGCGCCGCAAATTCACCCCTCCACTTT,CASSSAANSPLHF
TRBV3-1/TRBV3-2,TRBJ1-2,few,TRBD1,TGTGCCAGCGGGAGCGGGACAGGGGGTAACGGCTACACCTTC,CASGSGTGGNGYTF
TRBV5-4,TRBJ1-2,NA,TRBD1,TGTGCCAGCAGCTTGTCAGGGGGCTATGGCTACACCTTC,CASSLSGGYGYTF
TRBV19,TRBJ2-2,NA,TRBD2,TGTGCCAGTAGTTTGACTAGCGGGGGGCTCGGCGGGGAGCTGTTTTTT,CASSLTSGGLGGELFF
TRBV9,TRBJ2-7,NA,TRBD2,TGTGCCAGCAGCGTAGCATCGGGGAGGGGCGAGCAGTACTTC,CASSVASGRGEQYF
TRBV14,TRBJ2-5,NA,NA,TGTGCCAGCAGCTCACGGGTGACCCCGACCCAGTACTTC,CASSSRVTPTQYF
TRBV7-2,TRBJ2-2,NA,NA,TGTGCCAGCAGCTTCTATCAGGGTACCGGGGAGCTGTTTTTT,CASSFYQGTGELFF
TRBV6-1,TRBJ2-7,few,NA,TGTGCCAGCAGTGAGTCGCCCCCCCGGGTAGAGCAGTACTTC,CASSESPPRVEQYF
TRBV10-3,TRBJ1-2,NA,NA,TGTGCCATCAGTGAGTCAAGCGGCCGGTATGGCTACACCTTC,CAISESSGRYGYTF
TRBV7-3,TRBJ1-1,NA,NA,TGTGCCAGCAGCCTAGGGGGAGTGAACACTGAAGCTTTCTTT,CASSLGGVNTEAFF
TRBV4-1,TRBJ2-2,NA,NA,TGCGCATCTGCTAGCAGCACGAACACCGGGGAGCTGTTTTTT,CASASSTNTGELFF
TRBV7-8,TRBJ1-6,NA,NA,TGTGCCAGCAGCCTAGACGTAAAACCAGGTTCACCCCTCCACTTT,CASSLDVKPGSPLHF